The 15 T cell receptor beta chains presented below share a single source sample, sequenced in a study of persistence of HIV-infected CD4 T cells (TCRdb year 2020). For these receptors, no antigen is known. The immunoSEQ hsTCRB assay version 4 in survey mode was used to sequence TCRbeta repertoires from genomic DNA. TCRdb mirrors the immuneACCESS table, restricted to in-frame sequences. Some clones are absent from its copies; in checked studies, under half trace to an unresolved V gene, and the reason for the others is unknown. The sample includes about 43,000 clones, with roughly 90% observed a single time. The ten largest clones represent just over 1% of the sample. According to the study, the label for this sample's treatment or condition signals: suppressive antiretroviral therapy. Cells were stimulated with anti-CD3/anti-CD28 magnetic beads as a nonspecific positive control representing the CD4+ T cell repertoire. Responding CD4+ T cells were sorted by upregulation of both CD40 ligand and CD69.

The starting material was CD4+ T cells sorted from PBMCs after roughly 18-hour stimulation, obtained from a patient who received antiretroviral therapy. What the cell subset or site label conveys for this sample: CD40L+CD69+ CD4 T cells responding to anti-CD3/anti-CD28 beads, representing the overall repertoire. These receptors all stem from an adult man with HIV who was CMV-seropositive.

The V call is TRBV27, the J call TRBJ2-3; perhaps TRBD2 as D (5 bases). Looked up from germline, CDR1 is MNHEY and CDR2 is SMNVEV (reference sequence). Trimming shortened V by 8 bases and J by 5 bases, and 23 bases separated the two germline ends. CDR3 size: 16 residues. The CDR3 loop reads CASHRSEAVSRDTQYF. The CDR3 bases are TGTGCCAGCCATAGAAGTGAAGCGGTCAGTCGAGATACGCAGTATTTT.

The chain joins TRBV3-1 (or the pseudogene TRBV3-2) to TRBJ2-1, with D perhaps matching TRBD2 (5 bases). The germline V and J ends were trimmed by 4 bases and 9 bases, with 13 bases remaining between them. Germline CDR1 is LGHDT and CDR2 is YNNKEL (reference sequence). The CDR3 extends over 13 amino acids. CDR3 DNA sequence: TGTGCCAGCAGCCCTTACCGGGGATCTGAGCAGTTCTTC. It yields the protein CASSPYRGSEQFF.

The CDR3 protein is CASSLDPSTNEKLFF. CDR3 nucleotide sequence: TGTGCCAGCAGCTTAGACCCATCAACTAATGAAAAACTGTTTTTT. The V gene is TRBV7-9, the J gene TRBJ1-4; D is ambiguous. The CDR3 has 15 amino acids. The V end lost 1 base, the J end lost 0 bases, and 6 bases lay between the germline ends. The germline V gene has CDR1 SEHNR and CDR2 FQNEAQ (reference sequence).

The rearrangement uses TRBV18 and TRBJ2-3; 10 bases are shared with TRBD2. V lost 0 bases and J lost 8; bases outside the gene matches: 11. The CDR3 consists of 17 residues. Germline loops: CDR1 KGHSH, CDR2 LQKENI. The CDR3 is CASSPPKQAGGLGTQYF. CDR3 DNA sequence: TGTGCCAGCTCACCACCCAAGCAAGCGGGGGGGCTAGGTACGCAGTATTTT.

This clone was found once. The CDR3 spells CASSFNRGAEAFF. In DNA form, the CDR3 reads TGTGCCAGCAGTTTCAACAGGGGCGCTGAAGCTTTCTTT. The rearrangement joins TRBV12-3 or TRBV12-4 to TRBJ1-1; 7 nucleotides align to TRBD1. V gave up 3 bases and J gave up 6 bases; unmatched junction bases: 4. The CDR3 runs 13 residues.

V usage is TRBV9 and J usage is TRBJ2-2; D is perhaps TRBD1 (5 bases). The germline CDR1 and CDR2 sequences are SGDLS and YYNGEE. The CDR3 has 15 residues. Trimming took off 2 bases at V and 1 base at J, with 9 bases between the two ends. The CDR3 is CASSVGHQNTGELFF. CDR3 nucleotide sequence: TGTGCCAGCAGCGTCGGACACCAGAACACCGGGGAGCTGTTTTTT.

The chain uses TRBV19 and TRBJ2-2, with TRBD1 matching 7 bases. V was pared by 3 bases and J by 4 bases, with 5 bases of the junction left unmatched. This CDR3 has 15 residues. CDR1 and CDR2 from the germline V gene are LNHDA and SQIVND (reference sequence). The CDR3 coding sequence is TGTGCCAGTAGTATTTCGGGACAGACCACCGGGGAGCTGTTTTTT. The encoded protein is CASSISGQTTGELFF.

V and J are TRBV19 and TRBJ2-1; TRBD1 agrees at 7 bases. Trimming cost V 6 bases and J 5 bases; bases outside gene matches: 7. The CDR3 consists of 14 residues. Per the germline V gene, CDR1 is LNHDA and CDR2 is SQIVND (reference sequence). For the CDR3, the DNA is TGTGCCAGTAGCCGACAGGGATCGAACAATGAGCAGTTCTTC. Its protein product is CASSRQGSNNEQFF.

The V and J genes are TRBV5-4 and TRBJ2-4, with D possibly TRBD2 on 6 matching bases. This CDR3 region has 13 residues. The germline V gene encodes CDR1 SGHNT and CDR2 YYREEE (reference sequence). V gave up 6 bases and J gave up 0 bases, with 7 bases separating them. This CDR3 reads CASTGEAKNIQYF. The CDR3 nucleotides are TGTGCCAGCACGGGGGAAGCCAAAAACATTCAGTACTTC. The variable domain in full, completed from reference TRBV5-4 and TRBJ2-4, reads ETGVTQSPTHLIKTRGQQVTLRCSSQSGHNTVSWYQQALGQGPQFIFQYYREEENGRGNFPPRFSGLQFPNYSSELNVNALELDDSALYLCASTGEAKNIQYFGAGTRLSVL.

The V and J genes are TRBV28 and TRBJ2-7, with D possibly matching TRBD1 (5 bases). Between the trimmed V and J ends, which lost 2 bases and 7 bases, there was a span of 21 bases. Germline CDR1 MDHEN, CDR2 SYDVKM. There are 16 residues in the CDR3. CDR3 bases: TGTGCCAGCAGTTTACCGGCGACAGTCCCCCGAGGAGAGCAGTACTTC. It translates to CASSLPATVPRGEQYF.

The chain has TRBV18 and TRBJ2-6; D not resolved. The V end was cut by 6 bases, the J end by 0 bases, with 6 bases between. The CDR3 is 14 residues long. The germline gives CDR1 KGHSH, CDR2 LQKENI. CDR3 sequence reads: CASSPGSGANVLTF. The CDR3, as DNA: TGTGCCAGCTCCCCAGGCTCTGGGGCCAACGTCCTGACTTTC.

The CDR3 nucleotides are TGTGCCACCAGTGACCAAAGCGGGGCCAACACCGGGGAGCTGTTTTTT. This gives the protein CATSDQSGANTGELFF. V usage is TRBV24-1 and J usage is TRBJ2-2, with 7 nucleotides matching TRBD2. The CDR3 totals 16 residues. Losses at the gene ends were 4 bases for V and 2 bases for J; bases not matched to a gene: 6. Germline V gene sequence: CDR1 KGHDR, CDR2 SFDVKD.

V gene TRBV28 combines with J gene TRBJ1-3; tentative D call: TRBD1 (5 bases). The V end was cut by 6 bases, the J end by 0 bases, with 12 bases between. Per the germline V gene, CDR1 is MDHEN and CDR2 is SYDVKM. This CDR3 has 15 residues. Written as DNA, the CDR3 is TGTGCCAGCAGCCTGGGACGGAGCTCTGGAAACACCATATATTTT. This translates into CASSLGRSSGNTIYF. The variable domain in full, completed from reference TRBV28 and TRBJ1-3, reads DVKVTQSSRYLVKRTGEKVFLECVQDMDHENMFWYRQDPGLGLRLIYFSYDVKMKEKGDIPEGYSVSREKKERFSLILESASTNQTSMYLCASSLGRSSGNTIYFGEGSWLTVV.

The genes are TRBV7-3 and TRBJ2-3; the D gene is possibly TRBD1 (6 bases). V lost 2 bases to trimming and J lost 0 bases, with 12 bases between them. The CDR3 loop spans 16 amino acids. The germline gives CDR1 SGHTA, CDR2 FQGTGA. CDR3 bases: TGTGCCAGCAGCTTATATGGGCAGGGGAGCACAGATACGCAGTATTTT. Encoded protein: CASSLYGQGSTDTQYF.

This clone was picked up a small number of times. This rearrangement joins TRBV19 to TRBJ1-1; TRBD1 agrees at 7 bases. V trimming: 3 bases; J trimming: 2 bases; junction bases outside the gene matches: 6. The CDR3 has 15 residues. Germline V gene data show CDR1 as LNHDA and CDR2 as SQIVND (reference sequence). For the CDR3, the DNA is TGTGCCAGTAGTATCTACAGGGGAATTAACACTGAAGCTTTCTTT. Protein: CASSIYRGINTEAFF. Using reference TRBV19 and TRBJ1-1 for the parts outside the CDR3, the full variable domain is DGGITQSPKYLFRKEGQNVTLSCEQNLNHDAMYWYRQDPGQGLRLIYYSQIVNDFQKGDIAEGYSVSREKKESFPLTVTSAQKNPTAFYLCASSIYRGINTEAFFGQGTRLTVV.